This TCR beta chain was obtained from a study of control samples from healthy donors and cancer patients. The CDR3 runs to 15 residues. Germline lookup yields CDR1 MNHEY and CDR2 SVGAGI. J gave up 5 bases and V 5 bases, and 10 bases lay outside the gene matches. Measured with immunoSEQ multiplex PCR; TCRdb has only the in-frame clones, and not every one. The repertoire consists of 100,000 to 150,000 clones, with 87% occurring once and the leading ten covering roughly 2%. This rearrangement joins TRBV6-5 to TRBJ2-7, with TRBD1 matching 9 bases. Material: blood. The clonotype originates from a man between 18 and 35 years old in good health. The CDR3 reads CASSSPTGGLDEQYF. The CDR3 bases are TGTGCCAGCAGTAGCCCGACAGGGGGTCTCGACGAGCAGTACTTC.